This TCR beta chain was sequenced in a study of cytomegalovirus exposure and HLA in healthy donors. Study results and caveats: Presence/absence analyses rested on an assumption that sequencing depth was roughly uniform across donors. Later, an analysis found that common viral pathogens appeared to be linked with several of the most significant clusters. In a later analysis, TCR beta V- and J-gene trimming was associated with a missense DCLRE1C variant. Cytomegalovirus-associated TCR beta chains were listed, numbering 150 to 200.

Concerning this clone: As yet, its antigen is unknown.

Germline V gene sequence: CDR1 SGDLS, CDR2 YYNGEE. The CDR3 contains 15 residues. V dropped 0 bases and J dropped 5 bases, with 14 bases sitting between them. The PCR had 60 Vbeta and 13 Jbeta primers. Produced via immunoSEQ multiplex PCR; TCRdb's table is partial and in-frame only. The sample lists 90,000 or so clones; over 70% were seen once. The sequencing sample was made of PBMCs. The chain joins TRBV9 to TRBJ1-2, with D tentatively TRBD1 (5 bases). This clonotype was obtained from a woman in her 50s in good health and CMV-seropositive. CDR3 DNA sequence: TGTGCCAGCAGCGTAGATGGGGGGGGTGGGTATGGCTACACCTTC. It yields the protein CASSVDGGGGYGYTF. Full variable domain (rest looked up from reference TRBV9 and TRBJ1-2): DSGVTQTPKHLITATGQRVTLRCSPRSGDLSVYWYQQSLDQGLQFLIQYYNGEERAKGNILERFSAQQFPDLHSELNLSSLELGDSALYFCASSVDGGGGYGYTFGSGTRLTVV.